This T cell receptor beta chain was captured in a study of beta chain features in type 1 diabetes. Findings and caveats of the study: Possible PCR preference for shorter templates applied equally to patients and controls. Reduced insertions and increased deletions marked VDJ junctions in type 1 diabetes patients.

This clone has a handful of counts. Its antigen is as yet unknown. Germline V gives CDR1 LNHNV, CDR2 YYDKDF (reference sequence). The trim removed 2 bases at V and 6 bases at J, leaving 9 bases unmatched. This CDR3 is 16 amino acids long. Sequenced material consisted of expressed TCRB transcripts (all of the isolated RNA was reverse transcribed). Assay: immunoSEQ multiplex PCR; the TCRdb copy retains only in-frame clones and omits some. The profile shows 450,000 to 600,000 clones, 30% of them singletons. In all sorted populations, purity surpassed 95%. The receptor's source is a man aged 18 to 30 in good health. The chain employs TRBV15 and TRBJ1-4, with TRBD1 identical over 7 bases. The specimen was naive CD4+ T cells from blood. The CDR3 protein is CATSRSQRGRYEKLFF. In DNA, the CDR3 is TGTGCCACCAGCAGATCGCAAAGGGGGCGGTATGAAAAACTGTTTTTT.